This T cell receptor (beta chain) was recorded in a study of cytomegalovirus exposure and HLA in healthy donors. The CDR3 is made up of 16 amino acids. The germline V gene encodes CDR1 MNHEY and CDR2 SMNVEV (reference sequence). The V end was cut by 5 bases, the J end by 5 bases, with 18 bases between. Study-wide findings and caveats: Reportedly, a later analysis found an Asian-associated ancestry cluster had fewer N-insertions than the approximately 700-donor mean.

Of note for this clone: As yet, its antigen is unknown.

Primers for the PCR totalled 60 Vbeta and 13 Jbeta. Method: immunoSEQ multiplex PCR; TCRdb's copy keeps in-frame clones and lacks some. The listing records roughly 35,000 clones. This TCR was recovered from a middle-aged woman in good health and CMV-seropositive. The chain couples TRBV27 to TRBJ2-2, with D possibly TRBD1 on 6 matching bases. The sequenced material came from PBMCs. This chain's CDR3 is CASSPRDNMGTGELFF. The CDR3 region has the DNA TGTGCCAGCAGTCCAAGGGACAATATGGGGACCGGGGAGCTGTTTTTT.